This T cell receptor beta chain appears in the sequencing data of a study of OX40 agonist ivuxolimab in advanced cancers. On this clone: Its target is unknown.

Sequencing was performed with immunoSEQ multiplex PCR; in TCRdb, only in-frame clones are kept and a portion is missing. The sample carries about 38,000 clones, 80% to 90% recorded once. Individuals having autoimmune disease history or systemic immunosuppression were not enrolled. Samples were taken at baseline and on day 1 of cycles 4 and 7. Study findings and constraints: At 0.1 to 3.0 mg/kg and by week 6, CD4+ and CD8+ T cells in the blood had expanded clonally.

There are 16 residues in the CDR3. The ends were cut back, 2 bases at V and 8 bases at J, with 18 bases in the middle. Per germline, CDR1 SEHNR and CDR2 FQNEAQ (reference sequence). The chain uses TRBV7-9 and TRBJ1-4; no clear D gene. This specimen consisted of CD4+ or CD8+ T cells sorted from blood, obtained in a trial of the OX40 agonist ivuxolimab. The sequence came from an adult with an advanced solid tumor such as melanoma, head and neck, liver or kidney cancer. The CDR3 DNA sequence: TGTGCCAGCAGCTTAAGAATCGGCAGGTCTGTAGAAAAACTGTTTTTT. Translation gives CASSLRIGRSVEKLFF.